The entry that follows covers one TCR beta chain sequence. Its matching antigen is unknown. These data come from a study of T cells after yellow fever vaccination. Study results and caveats: A weaker but faster secondary response was observed, peaking on day 5 versus 15. Contamination of FACS-sorted repertoires by abundant clonotypes from the bulk population could occur.

Per germline, CDR1 SGHKS and CDR2 YYEKEE (reference sequence). This CDR3 has 13 amino acids. Trimming left V 3 bases short and J 6 bases short, with 12 bases between. MiXCR, run by TCRdb on the 5' RACE reads, gives a single entry per CDR3 protein. In the table there are about 580,000 distinct CDR3 sequences, roughly a sixth of which are singletons. The sample consisted of PBMCs, taken 5 to 6 days after the first yellow fever vaccination. This TCR was sampled from a man in his late teens or twenties who received the YFV17D yellow fever vaccine. V and J are TRBV5-5 and TRBJ1-1; D call uncertain. CDR3 nucleotides: TGTGCCAGCAGCTCCAGCATCCGGCCTGAAGCTTTCTTT. It translates to CASSSSIRPEAFF.